These T cell receptor beta chains were read from a single sample in a study of vaccination effects on CD4 cells after COVID-19. No cognate antigen is known for these TCRs. Generated by immunoSEQ multiplex PCR, the TCRdb table keeps only in-frame clones and is missing some. This repertoire shows approximately 70,000 clones, roughly 74% found once; its top ten account for 2.5% to 3%. The source material was CD4+ T cells from PBMCs cultured with HCoV-NL63 spike peptides, sampled before COVID-19 vaccination. Receptor source: a human donor who received a COVID-19 vaccine. The CDR3 runs from the conserved cysteine through the conserved F or W. A D gene is named only where the DNA matches it firmly. The size entry is marked missing in some rows and otherwise reads once, few, many or a size class.

V: TRBV25-1
length: 11
size: NA
D: NA
J: TRBJ2-5
CDR3: CASNRGETQYF
DNA: TGTGCCAGCAACCGAGGAGAGACCCAGTACTTC

V: TRBV28
length: 15
size: NA
D: NA
J: TRBJ2-3
CDR3: CASNTFPARPDTQYF
DNA: TGTGCCAGCAATACGTTCCCTGCGCGTCCAGATACGCAGTATTTT

V: TRBV30
length: 16
size: NA
D: NA
J: TRBJ2-3
CDR3: CAWRTKGLSSTDTQYF
DNA: TGTGCCTGGAGGACCAAGGGACTTTCTAGCACAGATACGCAGTATTTT

V: TRBV2
length: 13
size: NA
D: TRBD1
J: TRBJ1-2
CDR3: CASSGGTGEAYTF
DNA: TGTGCCAGCAGTGGAGGAACAGGGGAGGCCTACACCTTC

V: TRBV9
length: 15
size: once
D: NA
J: TRBJ1-2
CDR3: CASSVGLLDNYGYTF
DNA: TGTGCCAGCAGCGTAGGACTTTTGGATAACTATGGCTACACCTTC

V: TRBV29-1
length: 12
size: few
D: NA
J: TRBJ2-5
CDR3: CSVTERGETQYF
DNA: TGCAGCGTTACCGAGAGGGGTGAGACCCAGTACTTC

V: TRBV28
length: 14
size: NA
D: NA
J: TRBJ1-2
CDR3: CASRSRGRNYGYTF
DNA: TGTGCCAGCCGGAGCCGGGGGCGGAACTATGGCTACACCTTC

V: TRBV9
length: 13
size: NA
D: TRBD1
J: TRBJ2-3
CDR3: CASSPLAGGTQYF
DNA: TGTGCCAGCAGCCCCCTGGCAGGGGGTACGCAGTATTTT

V: TRBV30
length: 17
size: NA
D: NA
J: TRBJ2-1
CDR3: CAWTRLSAGGGYNEQFF
DNA: TGTGCCTGGACCCGGTTGTCGGCAGGGGGGGGTTACAATGAGCAGTTCTTC

V: TRBV18
length: 15
size: NA
D: TRBD2
J: TRBJ2-1
CDR3: CASSPPGLAGSEQFF
DNA: TGTGCCAGCTCACCACCGGGACTAGCGGGGTCGGAGCAGTTCTTC

V: TRBV6-5
length: 15
size: few
D: TRBD1
J: TRBJ1-1
CDR3: CASSYDRGRDTEAFF
DNA: TGTGCCAGCAGTTACGACAGGGGACGAGACACTGAAGCTTTCTTT

V: TRBV14
length: 14
size: NA
D: NA
J: TRBJ1-6
CDR3: CASSPTLAHSPLHF
DNA: TGTGCCAGCAGTCCGACCCTGGCCCATTCACCCCTCCACTTT

V: TRBV10-1
length: 14
size: NA
D: NA
J: TRBJ2-2
CDR3: CASSLRINTGELFF
DNA: TGCGCCAGCAGTCTCCGAATCAATACCGGGGAGCTGTTTTTT

V: TRBV6-5
length: 16
size: few
D: TRBD2
J: TRBJ2-1
CDR3: CASSYSPTGGYNEQFF
DNA: TGTGCCAGCAGTTACTCGCCGACGGGGGGATACAATGAGCAGTTCTTC

V: TRBV6-6
length: 14
size: few
D: NA
J: TRBJ1-2
CDR3: CASTQQGGGYGYTF
DNA: TGTGCCAGCACCCAACAAGGAGGGGGCTATGGCTACACCTTC

V: TRBV28
length: 15
size: NA
D: TRBD1
J: TRBJ1-5
CDR3: CASSFAQGVDQPQHF
DNA: TGTGCCAGCAGTTTTGCACAGGGGGTTGATCAGCCCCAGCATTTT

V: TRBV18
length: 15
size: NA
D: NA
J: TRBJ1-6
CDR3: CASSPLGAGNSPLHF
DNA: TGTGCCAGCTCCCCATTGGGCGCGGGAAATTCACCCCTCCACTTT

V: TRBV3-1/TRBV3-2
length: 15
size: NA
D: NA
J: TRBJ1-2
CDR3: CASSQDRTTNYGYTF
DNA: TGTGCCAGCAGCCAAGACAGGACAACTAACTATGGCTACACCTTC

V: TRBV3-1/TRBV3-2
length: 14
size: NA
D: TRBD1
J: TRBJ1-6
CDR3: CASSLGQPNSPLHF
DNA: TGTGCCAGCAGCCTGGGACAGCCTAATTCACCCCTCCACTTT

V: TRBV6-2/TRBV6-3
length: 13
size: NA
D: NA
J: TRBJ1-1
CDR3: CASSYSVWGEAFF
DNA: TGTGCCAGCAGTTACTCGGTTTGGGGTGAAGCTTTCTTT

V: TRBV5-6
length: 17
size: few
D: TRBD1
J: TRBJ1-2
CDR3: CASSLDRGSYAGYGYTF
DNA: TGTGCCAGCAGCTTGGACAGGGGGTCGTACGCTGGCTATGGCTACACCTTC

V: TRBV5-1
length: 16
size: NA
D: TRBD1
J: TRBJ1-6
CDR3: CASSFSGGSYNSPLHF
DNA: TGCGCCAGCAGCTTCTCAGGGGGCTCCTATAATTCACCCCTCCACTTT

V: TRBV5-1
length: 14
size: NA
D: NA
J: TRBJ1-1
CDR3: CASSLVQEDTEAFF
DNA: TGCGCCAGCAGCCTCGTTCAGGAGGACACTGAAGCTTTCTTT

V: TRBV19
length: 15
size: NA
D: NA
J: TRBJ2-5
CDR3: CASSILGRGQETQYF
DNA: TGTGCCAGTAGTATTTTGGGCAGGGGCCAAGAGACCCAGTACTTC

V: TRBV4-3
length: 15
size: NA
D: TRBD1
J: TRBJ1-6
CDR3: CASSQRTGDNSPLHF
DNA: TGCGCCAGCAGCCAACGGACAGGGGATAATTCACCCCTCCACTTT

V: TRBV5-4
length: 14
size: NA
D: NA
J: TRBJ2-5
CDR3: CASSLAGAGETQYF
DNA: TGTGCCAGCAGCTTGGCGGGGGCGGGTGAGACCCAGTACTTC

V: TRBV6-2/TRBV6-3
length: 18
size: NA
D: TRBD1
J: TRBJ1-5
CDR3: CASSYFRTGGRSNQPQHF
DNA: TGTGCCAGCAGTTACTTTCGGACAGGGGGCAGAAGCAATCAGCCCCAGCATTTT

V: TRBV30
length: 14
size: few
D: NA
J: TRBJ1-3
CDR3: CAWSVRSSGNTIYF
DNA: TGTGCCTGGAGTGTAAGGTCGTCTGGAAACACCATATATTTT

V: TRBV18
length: 14
size: few
D: NA
J: TRBJ1-2
CDR3: CASSPDGANYGYTF
DNA: TGTGCCAGCTCCCCGGACGGAGCTAACTATGGCTACACCTTC

V: TRBV19
length: 17
size: NA
D: NA
J: TRBJ1-2
CDR3: CASTLIGSRDGNYGYTF
DNA: TGTGCCAGTACCTTAATCGGATCTCGGGACGGAAACTATGGCTACACCTTC

V: TRBV3-1/TRBV3-2
length: 14
size: once
D: NA
J: TRBJ2-1
CDR3: CASSLPASRDEQFF
DNA: TGTGCCAGCAGCCTCCCAGCGTCCAGGGATGAGCAGTTCTTC

V: TRBV24-1
length: 14
size: NA
D: TRBD1
J: TRBJ2-5
CDR3: CATSGPGQQETQYF
DNA: TGTGCCACCAGTGGTCCGGGACAGCAAGAGACCCAGTACTTC

V: TRBV24-1
length: 13
size: few
D: NA
J: TRBJ1-2
CDR3: CATSEREAYGYTF
DNA: TGTGCCACCAGTGAGCGGGAGGCCTATGGCTACACCTTC

V: TRBV10-1
length: 15
size: few
D: NA
J: TRBJ1-3
CDR3: CASSDFPGAGNTIYF
DNA: TGCGCCAGCAGTGATTTTCCAGGGGCTGGAAACACCATATATTTT

V: TRBV7-3
length: 15
size: NA
D: NA
J: TRBJ1-1
CDR3: CASAQMAGRNTEAFF
DNA: TGTGCCAGCGCCCAGATGGCAGGGAGGAACACTGAAGCTTTCTTT

V: TRBV29-1
length: 15
size: NA
D: NA
J: TRBJ2-3
CDR3: CSVEGGAVLPDTQYF
DNA: TGCAGCGTTGAGGGCGGGGCAGTCCTCCCAGATACGCAGTATTTT

V: TRBV4-1
length: 14
size: NA
D: NA
J: TRBJ1-1
CDR3: CASSPYWTVTEAFF
DNA: TGCGCCAGCAGCCCCTACTGGACAGTGACTGAAGCTTTCTTT

V: TRBV9
length: 17
size: NA
D: TRBD2
J: TRBJ2-2
CDR3: CASTLGSGGANTGELFF
DNA: TGTGCCAGCACCCTTGGGAGCGGGGGGGCCAACACCGGGGAGCTGTTTTTT

V: TRBV3-1/TRBV3-2
length: 18
size: once
D: TRBD2
J: TRBJ2-3
CDR3: CASSQDSSGGTRTDTQYF
DNA: TGTGCCAGCAGCCAAGATTCTAGCGGGGGCACCCGCACAGATACGCAGTATTTT

V: TRBV9
length: 15
size: few
D: NA
J: TRBJ2-1
CDR3: CASSRGGTGYNEQFF
DNA: TGTGCCAGCAGCCGGGGGGGGACAGGCTACAATGAGCAGTTCTTC

V: TRBV18
length: 12
size: NA
D: NA
J: TRBJ2-5
CDR3: CASSPVGETQYF
DNA: TGTGCCAGCTCACCAGTCGGGGAGACCCAGTACTTC

V: TRBV12-5
length: 18
size: NA
D: NA
J: TRBJ2-6
CDR3: CASGLVRDGSSGANVLTF
DNA: TGTGCTAGTGGTTTGGTACGTGACGGGAGCTCTGGGGCCAACGTCCTGACTTTC